Listed here is a single TCR beta chain. Its target is not known. Each CDR3 protein gets one entry after TCRdb re-called the multiplex PCR reads with MiXCR. The sample has around 290,000 distinct CDR3 sequences, 30% seen once; the top ten hold over 0.95%. Germline lookup yields CDR1 MDHEN and CDR2 SYDVKM. The CDR3 spans 15 residues. V gave up 6 bases and J gave up 6 bases; unmatched junction bases: 9. This sample stems from a study of breast tumors, draining lymph nodes, adjacent tissues. The study's findings and limits: Tumor repertoires ranked between lymph nodes and nontumor tissue in diversity, with V and J gene preferences.

The lymph nodes were axillary draining lymph nodes from breast cancer patients. Material for sequencing was axillary lymph node tissue. The source is a female donor with breast cancer. Some clones in this sample may be carry-over from other donors' samples. V is TRBV28 and J is TRBJ2-1; 9 nucleotides match TRBD2. CDR3 in DNA: TGTGCCAGCAGGTATAGCGGGAGCCCCCCCAATGAGCAGTTCTTC. The encoded protein is CASRYSGSPPNEQFF.